This T cell receptor beta chain was sequenced during a study of blood T cell repertoires in COVID-19. The repertoire was sequenced with immunoSEQ multiplex PCR; TCRdb's copy has only in-frame clones and lacks some. The sample holds under 200,000 clones; approximately 81% are singletons and the top ten take more than 6.5%. This clonotype originated in a woman aged 55-69 years with COVID-19, enrolled during active disease. Sequencing was performed on peripheral blood.

The CDR3: CASSITGDSPLHF. The CDR3, as DNA: TGTGCCAGTAGTATAACAGGGGATTCACCCCTCCACTTT. This chain connects TRBV19 to TRBJ1-6, with 7 bases lining up with TRBD1. Trimming cost V 2 bases and J 8 bases; bases outside gene matches: 0. This CDR3 spans 13 amino acids. Germline V gene data show CDR1 as LNHDA and CDR2 as SQIVND (reference sequence).